The 16 T cell receptor beta chains listed next were all sequenced from one sample in a study of blood T cell repertoires in COVID-19. Assay: immunoSEQ multiplex PCR; the TCRdb copy retains only in-frame clones and omits some. The sample holds 360,000 or so clones, about 88% seen once. The sample taken for sequencing was PBMCs or T cells enriched from blood (not recorded which). The origin of the receptors is a woman younger than 45 who had been exposed to COVID-19.

This rearrangement joins TRBV29-1 to TRBJ1-2; 10 positions agree with TRBD1. This CDR3 is built from 12 residues. With 4 bases clipped from V and 8 bases from J, the junction kept 4 bases outside the gene matches. Germline lookup yields CDR1 SQVTM and CDR2 ANQGSEA. The CDR3 here is CSVVTGGVGYTF. CDR3 in DNA: TGCAGCGTTGTGACAGGGGGCGTGGGCTACACCTTC. The full variable domain, its missing parts supplied by reference TRBV29-1 and TRBJ1-2, is SAVISQKPSRDICQRGTSLTIQCQVDSQVTMMFWYRQQPGQSLTLIATANQGSEATYESGFVIDKFPISRPNLTFSTLTVSNMSPEDSSIYLCSVVTGGVGYTFGSGTRLTVV.

V and J are TRBV27 and TRBJ2-7; 7 bases match TRBD2. The CDR3 length is 15 residues. V gave up 0 bases and J gave up 3 bases; unmatched junction bases: 5. The germline V gene encodes CDR1 MNHEY and CDR2 SMNVEV (reference sequence). The CDR3 DNA follows: TGTGCCAGCAGTTTATCGGGGGGGTTGAGCTACGAGCAGTACTTC. Its protein is CASSLSGGLSYEQYF.

The chain is built from TRBV28 and TRBJ1-4; D is uncertain. Trimming pared 5 bases from V and 0 bases from J, leaving 19 bases between. Germline V gives CDR1 MDHEN, CDR2 SYDVKM. The CDR3 sequence is 18 residues long. CDR3 nucleotides: TGTGCCAGCAGTCCAACCTCGTCAGGCGCCGCAACTAATGAAAAACTGTTTTTT. It yields the protein CASSPTSSGAATNEKLFF.

The chain couples TRBV12-3 or TRBV12-4 to TRBJ1-2; no firm D call. CDR3 length: 12 residues. The ends were cut back, 6 bases at V and 6 bases at J, with 11 bases in the middle. This chain's CDR3 is CASSLTRDGYTF. In DNA form, the CDR3 reads TGTGCCAGCAGCCTCACGCGCGATGGCTACACCTTC.

The genes are TRBV9 and TRBJ2-1; 7 nucleotides agree with TRBD2. Germline loops: CDR1 SGDLS, CDR2 YYNGEE. Germline trimming cut 4 bases from V and 4 bases from J; bases unmatched to any gene: 11. The CDR3 totals 16 residues. In nucleotides, the CDR3 is TGTGCCAGCAGCCCACACGTGGGGGGGACTTACAATGAGCAGTTCTTC. It specifies CASSPHVGGTYNEQFF.

In its sample, this clone was seen a few times. The V call is TRBV19, the J call TRBJ2-1; 10 bases are a match to TRBD1. Germline assignment: CDR1 LNHDA and CDR2 SQIVND (reference sequence). The CDR3 is 14 amino acids. V lost 0 bases, J lost 7 bases, and 0 bases stayed unmatched. The CDR3 protein is CASSIEDRGNEQFF. In DNA form, the CDR3 reads TGTGCCAGTAGTATAGAGGACAGGGGGAATGAGCAGTTCTTC.

CDR3 nucleotides: TGTGCCAGCAGCCGGGGGCTAGCGGGAATCACAGATACGCAGTATTTT. Translating it yields CASSRGLAGITDTQYF. This chain connects TRBV11-2 to TRBJ2-3; 9 nucleotides agree with TRBD2. This CDR3 is built from 16 residues. V lost 5 bases and J lost 2; bases outside the gene matches: 8. Germline CDR1 SGHAT, CDR2 FQNNGV. Looking up the rest from reference TRBV11-2 and TRBJ2-3 gives the full variable domain: EAGVAQSPRYKIIEKRQSVAFWCNPISGHATLYWYQQILGQGPKLLIQFQNNGVVDDSQLPKDRFSAERLKGVDSTLKIQPAKLEDSAVYLCASSRGLAGITDTQYFGPGTRLTVL.

The V and J genes are TRBV28 and TRBJ2-7; D perhaps matches TRBD2 (7 bases). The CDR3 consists of 15 residues. The germline V gene encodes CDR1 MDHEN and CDR2 SYDVKM. V was shortened by 8 bases and J by 3 bases, with 20 bases between the two germline ends. CDR3 DNA: TGTGCCAGCGGGGGCGGGACTAACTATGACTACGAGCAGTACTTC. Translated: CASGGGTNYDYEQYF.

The chain uses TRBV7-3 and TRBJ2-5; tentatively, D is TRBD1 (5 bases). The V end was cut by 5 bases, the J end by 5 bases, with 15 bases between. The CDR3 has 14 amino acids. In germline, CDR1 is SGHTA, CDR2 FQGTGA. CDR3 in DNA: TGTGCCAGCAGCCCCCGGCAGGGTAGCGAGACCCAGTACTTC. Its translation: CASSPRQGSETQYF.

This chain uses TRBV28 with TRBJ2-7; 7 nucleotides match TRBD1. V dropped 6 bases and J dropped 5; count of bases not matched to a gene: 7. Germline V gene sequence: CDR1 MDHEN, CDR2 SYDVKM. The CDR3 runs 13 residues. Here the CDR3 reads CASRETGLHEQYF. The CDR3 nucleotides are TGTGCCAGCAGGGAGACAGGGTTGCACGAGCAGTACTTC.

This chain links TRBV7-3 with TRBJ2-7; 9 bases are shared with TRBD1. J gave up 3 bases and V 5 bases, and 8 bases lay outside the gene matches. Per the germline V gene, CDR1 is SGHTA and CDR2 is FQGTGA. The CDR3 has 15 residues. The CDR3 region is CASSPAPDRGYEQYF. CDR3 bases: TGTGCCAGCAGCCCAGCGCCGGACAGGGGCTACGAGCAGTACTTC.

The chain is built from TRBV10-3 and TRBJ2-7, with 7 nucleotides matching TRBD1. The CDR3 covers 13 residues. Germline CDR1 is ENHRY and CDR2 is SYGVKD. Trimming took 10 bases from V and 2 from J; bases not matched to a gene: 8. CDR3 loop: CATQGQIPYEQYF. CDR3 in DNA: TGTGCCACCCAGGGACAGATCCCCTACGAGCAGTACTTC.

This chain connects TRBV6-5 to TRBJ1-2; D is unclear. Trimming shortened V by 0 bases and J by 2 bases, and 7 bases separated the two germline ends. CDR3 length equals 14 residues. CDR1 and CDR2 (germline): MNHEY, SVGAGI. The CDR3 DNA is TGTGCCAGCAGTTACTCTGCAGGCAACTATGGCTACACCTTC. Translation: CASSYSAGNYGYTF.

This chain links TRBV12-3 or TRBV12-4 with TRBJ1-2; 10 bases align to TRBD1. Trimming cost V 8 bases and J 8 bases; bases outside gene matches: 8. There are 13 residues in the CDR3. The CDR3 DNA is TGTGCCAGCTGGGACAGGGGTATAAGGGGCTACACCTTC. Translation gives CASWDRGIRGYTF.

V and J are TRBV29-1 and TRBJ1-6; TRBD1 matches at 10 bases. The trim removed 6 bases at V and 9 bases at J, leaving 8 bases unmatched. Per germline, CDR1 SQVTM and CDR2 ANQGSEA. The CDR3 sequence is 14 residues long. CDR3 nucleotide sequence: TGCAGCGTCCGACAGGGGGCTACCAGTTCACCCCTCCACTTT. Its protein is CSVRQGATSSPLHF.

CDR3 DNA: TGTGCCAGCAGTACGTGGACAGGGATCGGAGCTTTCTTT. This encodes CASSTWTGIGAFF. The chain employs TRBV28 and TRBJ1-1; 8 nucleotides align to TRBD1. CDR1 is MDHEN and CDR2 is SYDVKM in the germline V gene. J gave up 10 bases and V 5 bases, and 9 bases lay outside the gene matches. This CDR3 contains 13 residues.